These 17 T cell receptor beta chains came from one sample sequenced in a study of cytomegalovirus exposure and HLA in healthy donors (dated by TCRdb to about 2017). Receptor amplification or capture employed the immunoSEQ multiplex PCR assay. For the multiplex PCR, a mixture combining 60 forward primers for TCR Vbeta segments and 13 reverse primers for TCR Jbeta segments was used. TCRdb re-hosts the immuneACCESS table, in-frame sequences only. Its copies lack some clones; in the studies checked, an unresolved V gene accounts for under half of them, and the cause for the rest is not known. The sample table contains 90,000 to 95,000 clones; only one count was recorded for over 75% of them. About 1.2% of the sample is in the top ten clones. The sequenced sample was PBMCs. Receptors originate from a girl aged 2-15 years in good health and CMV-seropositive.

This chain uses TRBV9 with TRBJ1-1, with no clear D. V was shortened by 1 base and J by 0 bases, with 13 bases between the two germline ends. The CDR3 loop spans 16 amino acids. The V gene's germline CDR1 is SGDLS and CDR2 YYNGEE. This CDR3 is CASSVSLAPMNTEAFF. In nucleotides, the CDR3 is TGTGCCAGCAGCGTAAGCCTAGCCCCAATGAACACTGAAGCTTTCTTT.

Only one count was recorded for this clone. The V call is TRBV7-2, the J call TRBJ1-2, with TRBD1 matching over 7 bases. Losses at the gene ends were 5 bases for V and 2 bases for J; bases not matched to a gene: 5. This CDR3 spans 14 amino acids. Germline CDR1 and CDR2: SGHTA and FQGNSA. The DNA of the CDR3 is TGTGCCAGCAGCCCCTCACAGGGGAACTATGGCTACACCTTC. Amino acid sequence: CASSPSQGNYGYTF.

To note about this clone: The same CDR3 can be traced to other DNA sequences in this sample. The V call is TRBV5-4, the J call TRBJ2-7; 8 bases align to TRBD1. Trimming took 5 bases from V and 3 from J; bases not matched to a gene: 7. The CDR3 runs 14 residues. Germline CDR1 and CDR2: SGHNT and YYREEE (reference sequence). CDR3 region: CASSFGQGSYEQYF. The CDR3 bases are TGTGCCAGCAGTTTTGGACAGGGAAGCTACGAGCAGTACTTC.

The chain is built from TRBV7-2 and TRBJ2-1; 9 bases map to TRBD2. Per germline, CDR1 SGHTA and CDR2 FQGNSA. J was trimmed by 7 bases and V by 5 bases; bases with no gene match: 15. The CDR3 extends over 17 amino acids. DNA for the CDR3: TGTGCCAGCAGCAAGATACTACTAGCGGGTCCCTTAAATGAGCAGTTCTTC. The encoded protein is CASSKILLAGPLNEQFF.

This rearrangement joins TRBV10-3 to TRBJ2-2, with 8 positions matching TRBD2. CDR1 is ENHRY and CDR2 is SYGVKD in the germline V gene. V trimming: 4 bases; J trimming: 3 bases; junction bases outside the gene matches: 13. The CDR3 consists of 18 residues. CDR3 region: CAISAQTTGTSHTGELFF. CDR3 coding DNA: TGTGCCATCAGTGCTCAAACAACCGGGACTAGTCACACCGGGGAGCTGTTTTTT.

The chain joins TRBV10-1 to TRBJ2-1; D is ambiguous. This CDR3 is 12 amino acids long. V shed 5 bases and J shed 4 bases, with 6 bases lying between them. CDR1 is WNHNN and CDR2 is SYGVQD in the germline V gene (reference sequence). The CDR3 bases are TGCGCCAGCAGTAGTACTTACAATGAGCAGTTCTTC. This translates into CASSSTYNEQFF.

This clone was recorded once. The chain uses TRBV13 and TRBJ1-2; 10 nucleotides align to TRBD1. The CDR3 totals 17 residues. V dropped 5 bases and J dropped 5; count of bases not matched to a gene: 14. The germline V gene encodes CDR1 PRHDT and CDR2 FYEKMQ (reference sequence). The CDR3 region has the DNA TGTGCCAGCAGCCCCGACAGGGGGCGGAAACGAGGGTATGGCTACACCTTC. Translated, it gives CASSPDRGRKRGYGYTF. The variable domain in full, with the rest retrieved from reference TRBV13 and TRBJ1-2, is AAGVIQSPRHLIKEKRETATLKCYPIPRHDTVYWYQQGPGQDPQFLISFYEKMQSDKGSIPDRFSAQQFSDYHSELNMSSLELGDSALYFCASSPDRGRKRGYGYTFGSGTRLTVV.

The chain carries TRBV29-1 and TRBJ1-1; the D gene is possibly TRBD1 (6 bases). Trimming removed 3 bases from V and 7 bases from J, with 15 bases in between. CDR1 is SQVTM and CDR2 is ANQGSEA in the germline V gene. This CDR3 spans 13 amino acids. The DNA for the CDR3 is TGCAGCGTTGAGGGTCTGGGGGCCTTTGAAGCTTTCTTT. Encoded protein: CSVEGLGAFEAFF.

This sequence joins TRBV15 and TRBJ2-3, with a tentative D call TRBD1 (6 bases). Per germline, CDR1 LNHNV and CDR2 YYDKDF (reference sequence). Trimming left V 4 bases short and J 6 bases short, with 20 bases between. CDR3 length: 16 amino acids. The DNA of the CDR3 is TGTGCCACCAGCACATCACAGGGACCACCAATCGATACGCAGTATTTT. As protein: CATSTSQGPPIDTQYF. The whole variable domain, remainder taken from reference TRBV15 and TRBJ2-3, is DAMVIQNPRYQVTQFGKPVTLSCSQTLNHNVMYWYQQKSSQAPKLLFHYYDKDFNNEADTPDNFQSRRPNTSFCFLDIRSPGLGDTAMYLCATSTSQGPPIDTQYFGPGTRLTVL.

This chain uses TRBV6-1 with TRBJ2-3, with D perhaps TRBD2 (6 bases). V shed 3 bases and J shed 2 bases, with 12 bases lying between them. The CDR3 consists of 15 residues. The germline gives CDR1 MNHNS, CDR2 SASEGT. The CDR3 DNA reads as TGTGCCAGCAGTGACGGGGGTACGGCCACAGATACGCAGTATTTT. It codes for CASSDGGTATDTQYF.

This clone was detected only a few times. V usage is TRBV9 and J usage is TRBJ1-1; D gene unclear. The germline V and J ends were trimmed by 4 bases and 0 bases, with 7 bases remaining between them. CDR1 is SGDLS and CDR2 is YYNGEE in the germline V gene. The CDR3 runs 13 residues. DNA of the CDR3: TGTGCCAGCAGCCCCGACTTGAACACTGAAGCTTTCTTT. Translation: CASSPDLNTEAFF.

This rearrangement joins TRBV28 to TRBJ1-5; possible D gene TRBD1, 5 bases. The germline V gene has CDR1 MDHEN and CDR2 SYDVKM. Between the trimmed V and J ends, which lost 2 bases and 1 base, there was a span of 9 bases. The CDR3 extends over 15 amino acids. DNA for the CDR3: TGTGCCAGCAGTTTAGGGGGGGAAAGCAATCAGCCCCAGCATTTT. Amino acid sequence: CASSLGGESNQPQHF.

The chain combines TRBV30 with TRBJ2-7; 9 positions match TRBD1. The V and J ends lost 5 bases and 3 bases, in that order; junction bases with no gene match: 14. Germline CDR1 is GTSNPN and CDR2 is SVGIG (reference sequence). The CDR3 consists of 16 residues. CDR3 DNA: TGTGCCTGGCGAGTACCGGGACAGGGATCTTACTACGAGCAGTACTTC. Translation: CAWRVPGQGSYYEQYF.

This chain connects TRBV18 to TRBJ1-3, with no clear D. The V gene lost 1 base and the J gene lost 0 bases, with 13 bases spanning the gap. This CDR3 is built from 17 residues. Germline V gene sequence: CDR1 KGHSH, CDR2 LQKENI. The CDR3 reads CASSPLLVTDSGNTIYF. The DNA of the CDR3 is TGTGCCAGCTCACCACTTTTGGTAACAGACTCTGGAAACACCATATATTTT. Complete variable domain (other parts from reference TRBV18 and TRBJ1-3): NAGVMQNPRHLVRRRGQEARLRCSPMKGHSHVYWYRQLPEEGLKFMVYLQKENIIDESGMPKERFSAEFPKEGPSILRIQQVVRGDSAAYFCASSPLLVTDSGNTIYFGEGSWLTVV.

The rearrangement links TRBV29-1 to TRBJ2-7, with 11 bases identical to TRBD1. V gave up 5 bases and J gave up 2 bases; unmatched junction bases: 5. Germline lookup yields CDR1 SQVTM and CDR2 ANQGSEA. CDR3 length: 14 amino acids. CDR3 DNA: TGCAGCGTTAGAGGGACAGGGGGAGCCTACGAGCAGTACTTC. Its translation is CSVRGTGGAYEQYF.

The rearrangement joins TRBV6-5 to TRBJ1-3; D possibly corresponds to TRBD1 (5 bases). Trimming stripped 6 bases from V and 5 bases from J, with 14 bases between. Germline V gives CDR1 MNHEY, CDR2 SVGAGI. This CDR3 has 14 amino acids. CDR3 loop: CASSPGGPRNTIYF. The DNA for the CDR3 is TGTGCCAGCAGCCCCGGGGGACCCCGAAACACCATATATTTT.

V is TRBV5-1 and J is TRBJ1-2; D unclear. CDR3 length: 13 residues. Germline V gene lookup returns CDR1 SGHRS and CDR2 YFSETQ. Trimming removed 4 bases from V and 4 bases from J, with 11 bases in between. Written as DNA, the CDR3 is TGCGCCAGCAGCGTTGACACCACCTATGGCTACACCTTC. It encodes CASSVDTTYGYTF.